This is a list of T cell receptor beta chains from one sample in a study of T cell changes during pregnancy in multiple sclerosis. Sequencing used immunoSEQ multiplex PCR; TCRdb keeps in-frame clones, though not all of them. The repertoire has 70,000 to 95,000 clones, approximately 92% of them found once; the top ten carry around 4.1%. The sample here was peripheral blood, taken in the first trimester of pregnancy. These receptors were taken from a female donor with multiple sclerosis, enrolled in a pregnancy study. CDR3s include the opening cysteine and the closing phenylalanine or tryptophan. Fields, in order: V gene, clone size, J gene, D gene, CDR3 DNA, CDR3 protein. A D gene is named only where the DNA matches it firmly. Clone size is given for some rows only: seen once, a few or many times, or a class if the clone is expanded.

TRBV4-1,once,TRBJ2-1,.,TGCGCCAGCAGCCAAGTGGTCGCACTAGGATACAATGAGCAGTTCTTC,CASSQVVALGYNEQFF
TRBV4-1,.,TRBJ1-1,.,TGCGCCAGCAGCCCCCGGAGTAGGAACACTGAAGCTTTCTTT,CASSPRSRNTEAFF
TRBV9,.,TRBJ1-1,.,TGTGCCAGCAGCGTAGGAGGGCACACTGAAGCTTTCTTT,CASSVGGHTEAFF
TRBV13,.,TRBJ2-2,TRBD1,TGTGCCAGCAGCCCTCCCGGGACAGCCATAGGGGAGCTGTTTTTT,CASSPPGTAIGELFF
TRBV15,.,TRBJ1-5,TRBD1,TGTGCCGCCTCACAAACAGACAGGGATAATAGCAATCAGCCCCAGCATTTT,CAASQTDRDNSNQPQHF
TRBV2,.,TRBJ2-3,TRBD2,TGTGCCAGCAGTGACCACACTAGCGGGAGCACAGATACGCAGTATTTT,CASSDHTSGSTDTQYF
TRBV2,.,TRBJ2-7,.,TGTGCCAGCGTGGGGGCGCGGGGGCGGAGCTCCTACGAGCAGTACTTC,CASVGARGRSSYEQYF
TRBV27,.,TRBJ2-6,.,TGTGCCAGTAGTCGGGTAGTGGCCAACGTCCTGACTTTC,CASSRVVANVLTF
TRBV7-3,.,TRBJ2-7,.,TGTGCCAGCAGCCCCAGGATTCCTACGAGGCAGTACTTC,CASSPRIPTRQYF
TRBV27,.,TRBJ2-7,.,TGTGCCAGCAGTCCGACACCCTCCTACGAGCAGTACTTC,CASSPTPSYEQYF
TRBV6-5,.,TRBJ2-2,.,TGTGCCAGCAGTTACGATACAGTCCCCGGGGAGCTGTTTTTT,CASSYDTVPGELFF
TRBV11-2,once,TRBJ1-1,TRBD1,TGTGCCAGCAGCTCAGGGGGGACACTCATCTACACTGAAGCTTTCTTT,CASSSGGTLIYTEAFF
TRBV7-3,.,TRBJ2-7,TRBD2,TGTGCCAGCAGCTTAGTAGTCTGGCGGGGGGACTACGAGCAGTACTTC,CASSLVVWRGDYEQYF
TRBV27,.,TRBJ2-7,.,TGTGCCAGCAGCCTTGTGAAGCACGCCTACGAGCAGTACTTC,CASSLVKHAYEQYF
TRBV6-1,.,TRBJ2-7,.,TGTGCCACCCTCTTATCGTGGCCCCACGAGCAGTACTTC,CATLLSWPHEQYF
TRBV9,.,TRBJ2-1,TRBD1,TGTGCCAGCAGCGTATCGACAGGGGACGGTGAGCAGTTCTTC,CASSVSTGDGEQFF
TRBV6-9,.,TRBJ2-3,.,TGTGCCAGCAGGTATATAGGGTTGGCCAGCGAGGGCCCAGATACGCAGTATTTT,CASRYIGLASEGPDTQYF
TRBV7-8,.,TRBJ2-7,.,TGTGCCAGCAGCTTAGATAGTTTGTACGAGCAGTACTTC,CASSLDSLYEQYF
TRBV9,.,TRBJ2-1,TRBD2,TGTGCCAGCAGCGGGTCCACTGAGCGGGGGGTCGTCGATGAGCAGTTCTTC,CASSGSTERGVVDEQFF
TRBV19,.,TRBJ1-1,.,TGTGCCAGTAGTCCATGGGGGGGCACTGAAGCTTTCTTT,CASSPWGGTEAFF
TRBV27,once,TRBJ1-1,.,TGTGCCAGCAGTTTTCGTGCGGGGGTCACTGAAGCTTTCTTT,CASSFRAGVTEAFF
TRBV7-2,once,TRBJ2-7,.,TGTGCCAGCAGCGGAGGGGTTAGATACGAGCAGTACTTC,CASSGGVRYEQYF
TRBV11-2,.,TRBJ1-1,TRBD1,TGTGCCAGCAGTACGGGACAGGGGACTGAAGCTTTCTTT,CASSTGQGTEAFF
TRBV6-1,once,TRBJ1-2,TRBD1,TGTGCCAGCAGTGGGGGGGGGACAGGAAGGGCTCATGGCTACACCTTC,CASSGGGTGRAHGYTF
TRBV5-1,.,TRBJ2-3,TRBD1,TGCGCCAGCAGCTTAAGGGGGCTGAGCACAGATACGCAGTATTTT,CASSLRGLSTDTQYF
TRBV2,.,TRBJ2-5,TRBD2,TGTGCCAGCGGGGGGGGCCAAGAGACCCAGTACTTC,CASGGGQETQYF
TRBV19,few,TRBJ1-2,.,TGTGCCAGTGCCCAGGTTGGCTATGGCTACACCTTC,CASAQVGYGYTF
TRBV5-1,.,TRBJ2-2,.,TGCGCCAGCAGCTTGGTGGCGGGGTCGAACACCGGGGAGCTGTTTTTT,CASSLVAGSNTGELFF
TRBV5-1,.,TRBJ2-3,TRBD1,TGCGCCAGCAGCTACTCGGCCTTGACAGGGGGTATGATAGATACGCAGTATTTT,CASSYSALTGGMIDTQYF
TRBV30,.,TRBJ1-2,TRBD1,TGTGCCTGGAGCTTCCCAGGGGGCGATGGCTACACCTTC,CAWSFPGGDGYTF
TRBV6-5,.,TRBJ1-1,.,TGTGCCAGCAGGGCCTCCCGGGGGGAAACTGAAGCTTTCTTT,CASRASRGETEAFF
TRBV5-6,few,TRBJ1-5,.,TGTGCCAGCAGTTCGGACGGAGGACCCAATCAGCCCCAGCATTTT,CASSSDGGPNQPQHF
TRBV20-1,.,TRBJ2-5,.,TGCAGTGCCGAGATAGAAGAGACCCAGTACTTC,CSAEIEETQYF
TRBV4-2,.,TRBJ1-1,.,TGTGCCAGCAGCCAACCCCGGCGGGGGGAGAATCCTGAAGCTTTCTTT,CASSQPRRGENPEAFF
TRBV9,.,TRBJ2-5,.,TGTGCCAGCAGCACAGGACCGACACCGTACCAAGAGACCCAGTACTTC,CASSTGPTPYQETQYF
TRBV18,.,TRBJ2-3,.,TGTGCCAGCTCACCTTCGGGTAGGGGGGGCGATACGCAGTATTTT,CASSPSGRGGDTQYF
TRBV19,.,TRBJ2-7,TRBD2,TGTGCCAGTAGTATAATTAGCGGGGGGATTTACGAGCAGTACTTC,CASSIISGGIYEQYF
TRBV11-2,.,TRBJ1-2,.,TGTGCCAGCGCTACAGGGACGAACTATGGCTACACCTTC,CASATGTNYGYTF
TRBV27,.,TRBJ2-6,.,TGTGCCAGCAGTGGATCAGGGGTCTTCCCCCCCTCTGGGGCCAACGTCCTGACTTTC,CASSGSGVFPPSGANVLTF
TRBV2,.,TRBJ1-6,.,TGTGCCAGCAGTGCCGAGTACAATTCACCCCTCCACTTT,CASSAEYNSPLHF
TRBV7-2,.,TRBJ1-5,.,TGTGCCAGCAGCTGGACGGGAGAGAACAATCAGCCCCAGCATTTT,CASSWTGENNQPQHF
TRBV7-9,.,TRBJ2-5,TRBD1,TGTGCCAGCAGCTTCCTTCCGGGACAGAAGCAAGAGACCCAGTACTTC,CASSFLPGQKQETQYF
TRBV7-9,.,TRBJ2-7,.,TGTGCCAGCAGCTTAGGGACAACTTCCTACGAGCAGTACTTC,CASSLGTTSYEQYF
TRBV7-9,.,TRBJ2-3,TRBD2,TGTGCCAGCAGCTTGGGCCCGGGGGGGGACACAGATACGCAGTATTTT,CASSLGPGGDTDTQYF
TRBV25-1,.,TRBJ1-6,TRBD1,TGTGCCAGCAGCGAACCGAGAGGACAGGTCGATTCACCCCTCCACTTT,CASSEPRGQVDSPLHF
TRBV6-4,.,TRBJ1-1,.,TGTGCCAGCAGCCCCACAGCTGGACAGTCTGAAGCTTTCTTT,CASSPTAGQSEAFF
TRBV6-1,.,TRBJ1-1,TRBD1,TGTGCCAGCAGTGAACTACCCCCCGGGACAGCCCTGAACACTGAAGCTTTCTTT,CASSELPPGTALNTEAFF
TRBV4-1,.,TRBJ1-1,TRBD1,TGCGCCAGCAGAGCCACGGACAGGGGAAGGGTGAACACTGAAGCTTTCTTT,CASRATDRGRVNTEAFF
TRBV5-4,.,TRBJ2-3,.,TGTGCCAGCAGCCCCCTTTCAGATACGCAGTATTTT,CASSPLSDTQYF
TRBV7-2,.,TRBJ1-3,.,TGTGCCAGCAGCTTGGGACTACAGACCCTCTCTGGAAACACCATATATTTT,CASSLGLQTLSGNTIYF